One sample yielded the 8 T cell receptor beta chains listed below, sequenced in a study of shared clonotypes between healthy human individuals. Using immunoSEQ multiplex PCR, the repertoire was profiled, and TCRdb retains in-frame clones only, with some absent. Found here are roughly 2 million clones, 90% to 95% of them singletons; the top ten hold 0.1% to 0.15%. The sample consisted of naive CD4+ T cells sorted from blood. Subset in this sample: CD45RA+ positively selected. The receptors stem from a man aged 18 to 29 in good health.

J is TRBJ1-2 and V is TRBV18; D gene ambiguous. V was pared by 0 bases and J by 7 bases, with 24 bases between. The germline V gene has CDR1 KGHSH and CDR2 LQKENI. CDR3 length: 18 residues. For the CDR3, the DNA is TGTGCCAGCTCACCACCGTTTGACTCCGTATCCTCCGCGGGTGGCTACACCTTC. Its protein is CASSPPFDSVSSAGGYTF.

CDR3 DNA sequence: TGTGCCAGCAGACCGAACGGGATTTACGAGCAGTACTTC. Its translation: CASRPNGIYEQYF. The rearrangement uses TRBV7-9 and TRBJ2-7; TRBD2 might be the D (5 bases). The length of the CDR3 is 13 residues. Between the trimmed V and J ends, which lost 6 bases and 4 bases, there was a span of 13 bases. Germline V lookup: CDR1 SEHNR, CDR2 FQNEAQ (reference sequence).

This clone was seen more than once but under ten times. The chain joins TRBV7-9 to TRBJ1-2, with 7 bases aligning to TRBD1. The CDR3 contains 16 residues. V was clipped by 1 base and J by 4 bases; unmatched bases: 9. The germline CDR1 and CDR2 sequences are SEHNR and FQNEAQ (reference sequence). The CDR3 is CASSLEVRTGAYGYTF. For the CDR3, the DNA is TGTGCCAGCAGCTTAGAGGTCAGGACAGGAGCCTATGGCTACACCTTC.

This chain links TRBV6-5 with TRBJ2-7; TRBD2 aligns across 13 bases. V trimming: 4 bases; J trimming: 4 bases; junction bases outside the gene matches: 4. CDR3 size: 15 residues. Germline V CDR1 and CDR2: MNHEY, SVGAGI. This CDR3 is CASSSGLAGPYEQYF. DNA for the CDR3: TGTGCCAGCAGTTCGGGACTAGCGGGACCGTACGAGCAGTACTTC.

The rearrangement uses TRBV5-1 and TRBJ1-4; 7 nucleotides agree with TRBD1. This CDR3 has 16 amino acids. Per the germline V gene, CDR1 is SGHRS and CDR2 is YFSETQ. Losses at the gene ends were 5 bases for V and 2 bases for J; bases not matched to a gene: 9. CDR3 DNA sequence: TGCGCCAGCAGAGACAGGGAGGTCCCCACTAATGAAAAACTGTTTTTT. It codes for CASRDREVPTNEKLFF.

V is TRBV21-1 and J is TRBJ2-7. TRBV21-1 is reported as a pseudogene. The CDR3 has 13 amino acids. CDR3 sequence: CSFSKGFSYEQYF. CDR3 sequence (DNA): TGTTCATTCAGCAAAGGTTTCTCCTACGAGCAGTACTTC.

V and J are TRBV27 and TRBJ1-6; 7 bases are shared with TRBD1. With 5 bases clipped from V and 7 bases from J, the junction kept 8 bases outside the gene matches. Germline CDR1 MNHEY, CDR2 SMNVEV (reference sequence). The CDR3 spans 15 residues. CDR3 sequence (DNA): TGTGCCAGCAGTCTTCAACGGGACAGAAATTCACCCCTCCACTTT. Translation: CASSLQRDRNSPLHF.

The table lists this clone with a count of one. J is TRBJ1-5 and V is TRBV30; possibly TRBD1 for D (6 bases). Deletions cut 0 bases from V and 3 bases from J, with 9 bases between. Germline-derived CDR1 and CDR2 are GTSNPN and SVGIG (reference sequence). This CDR3 has 14 amino acids. The CDR3 coding sequence is TGTGCCTGGAGTGTGGGGGGCCTCAATCAGCCCCAGCATTTT. Translation gives CAWSVGGLNQPQHF. The full variable domain, with the rest looked up from reference TRBV30 and TRBJ1-5, is SQTIHQWPATLVQPVGSPLSLECTVEGTSNPNLYWYRQAAGRGLQLLFYSVGIGQISSEVPQNLSASRPQDRQFILSSKKLLLSDSGFYLCAWSVGGLNQPQHFGDGTRLSIL.